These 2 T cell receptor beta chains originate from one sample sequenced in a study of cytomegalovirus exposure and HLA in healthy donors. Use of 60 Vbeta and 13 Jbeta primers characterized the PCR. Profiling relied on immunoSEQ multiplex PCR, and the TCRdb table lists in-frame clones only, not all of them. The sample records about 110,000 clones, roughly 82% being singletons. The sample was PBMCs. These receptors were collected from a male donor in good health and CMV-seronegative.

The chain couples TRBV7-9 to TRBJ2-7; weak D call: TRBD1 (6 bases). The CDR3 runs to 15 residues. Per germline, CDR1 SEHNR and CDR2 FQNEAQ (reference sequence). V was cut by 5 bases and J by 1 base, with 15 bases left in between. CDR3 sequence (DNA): TGTGCCAGCAGCATCACGGAAGGGGGATCCTACGAGCAGTACTTC. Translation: CASSITEGGSYEQYF.

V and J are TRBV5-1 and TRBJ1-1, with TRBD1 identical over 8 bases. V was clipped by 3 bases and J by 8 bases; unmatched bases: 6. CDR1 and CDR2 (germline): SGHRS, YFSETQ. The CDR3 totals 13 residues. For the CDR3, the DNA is TGCGCCAGCAGCTCCCCAGGACAGGGAGAAGCTTTCTTT. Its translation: CASSSPGQGEAFF. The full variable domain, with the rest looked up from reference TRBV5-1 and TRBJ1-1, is KAGVTQTPRYLIKTRGQQVTLSCSPISGHRSVSWYQQTPGQGLQFLFEYFSETQRNKGNFPGRFSGRQFSNSRSEMNVSTLELGDSALYLCASSSPGQGEAFFGQGTRLTVV.